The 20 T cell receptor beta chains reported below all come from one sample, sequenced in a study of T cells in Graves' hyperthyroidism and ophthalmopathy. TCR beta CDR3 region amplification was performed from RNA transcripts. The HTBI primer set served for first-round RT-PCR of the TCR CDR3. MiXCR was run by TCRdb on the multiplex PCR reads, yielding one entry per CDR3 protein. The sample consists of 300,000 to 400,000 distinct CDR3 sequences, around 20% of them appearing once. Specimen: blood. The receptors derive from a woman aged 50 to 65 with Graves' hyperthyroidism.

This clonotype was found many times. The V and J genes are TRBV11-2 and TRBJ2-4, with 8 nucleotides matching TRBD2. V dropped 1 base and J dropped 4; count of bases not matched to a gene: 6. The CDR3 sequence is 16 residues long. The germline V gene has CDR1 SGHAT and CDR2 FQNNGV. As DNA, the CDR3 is TGTGCCAGCAGCTTAGCCCTTAGCGGGATGAAAAACATTCAGTACTTC. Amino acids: CASSLALSGMKNIQYF. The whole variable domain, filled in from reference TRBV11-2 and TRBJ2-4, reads EAGVAQSPRYKIIEKRQSVAFWCNPISGHATLYWYQQILGQGPKLLIQFQNNGVVDDSQLPKDRFSAERLKGVDSTLKIQPAKLEDSAVYLCASSLALSGMKNIQYFGAGTRLSVL.

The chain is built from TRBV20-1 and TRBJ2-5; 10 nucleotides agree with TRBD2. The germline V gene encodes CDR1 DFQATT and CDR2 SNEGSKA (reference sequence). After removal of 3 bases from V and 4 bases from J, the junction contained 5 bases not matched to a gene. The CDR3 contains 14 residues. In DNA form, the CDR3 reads TGCAGTGCTAGCAGCGGGGGGGCGGGAGAGACCCAGTACTTC. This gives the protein CSASSGGAGETQYF.

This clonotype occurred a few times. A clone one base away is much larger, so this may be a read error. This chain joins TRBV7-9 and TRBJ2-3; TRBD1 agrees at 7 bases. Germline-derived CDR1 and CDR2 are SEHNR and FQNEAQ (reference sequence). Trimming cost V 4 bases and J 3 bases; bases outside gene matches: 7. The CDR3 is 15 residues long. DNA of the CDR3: TGTGCCAGCAGCTCCCGACAGGGCCGTACAGATACGCAGTATTTT. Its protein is CASSSRQGRTDTQYF.

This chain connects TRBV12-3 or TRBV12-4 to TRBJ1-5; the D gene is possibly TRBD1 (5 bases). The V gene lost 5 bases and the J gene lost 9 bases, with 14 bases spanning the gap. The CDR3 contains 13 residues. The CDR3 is CASSLGAGRPQHF. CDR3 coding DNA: TGTGCCAGCAGTCTCGGGGCTGGGCGGCCCCAGCATTTT.

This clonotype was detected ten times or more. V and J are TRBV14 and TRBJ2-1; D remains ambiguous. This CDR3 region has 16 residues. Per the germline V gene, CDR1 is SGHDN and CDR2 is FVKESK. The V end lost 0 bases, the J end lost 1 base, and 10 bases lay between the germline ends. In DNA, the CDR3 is TGTGCCAGCAGCCAAGAGGCTTTCCAGTCCTACAATGAGCAGTTCTTC. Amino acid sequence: CASSQEAFQSYNEQFF.

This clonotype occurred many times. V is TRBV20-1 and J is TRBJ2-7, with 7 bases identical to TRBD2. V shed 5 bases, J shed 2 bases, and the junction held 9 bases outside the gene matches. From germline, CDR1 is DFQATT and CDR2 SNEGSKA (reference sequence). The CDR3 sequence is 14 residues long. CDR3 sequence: CSAEGGGTTYEQYF. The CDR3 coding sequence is TGCAGTGCTGAGGGCGGGGGAACGACCTACGAGCAGTACTTC.

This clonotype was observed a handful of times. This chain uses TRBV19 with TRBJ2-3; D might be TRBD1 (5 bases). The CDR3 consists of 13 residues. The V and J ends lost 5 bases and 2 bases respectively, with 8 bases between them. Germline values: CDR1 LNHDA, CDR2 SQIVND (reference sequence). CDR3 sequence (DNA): TGTGCCAGTAGTTCGACAGCCACAGATACGCAGTATTTT. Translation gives CASSSTATDTQYF.

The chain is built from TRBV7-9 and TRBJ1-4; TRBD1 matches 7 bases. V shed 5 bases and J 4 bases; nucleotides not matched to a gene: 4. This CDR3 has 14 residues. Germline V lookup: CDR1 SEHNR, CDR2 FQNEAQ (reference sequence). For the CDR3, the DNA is TGTGCCAGCAGCACTCCAGGGGGTAATGAAAAACTGTTTTTT. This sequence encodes CASSTPGGNEKLFF.

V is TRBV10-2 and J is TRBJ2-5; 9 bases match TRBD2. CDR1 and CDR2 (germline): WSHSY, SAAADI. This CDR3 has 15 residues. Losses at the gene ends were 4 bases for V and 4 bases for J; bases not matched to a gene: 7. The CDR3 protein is CASSGAGGLIETQYF. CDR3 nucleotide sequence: TGCGCCAGCAGTGGAGCGGGGGGCCTCATAGAGACCCAGTACTTC.

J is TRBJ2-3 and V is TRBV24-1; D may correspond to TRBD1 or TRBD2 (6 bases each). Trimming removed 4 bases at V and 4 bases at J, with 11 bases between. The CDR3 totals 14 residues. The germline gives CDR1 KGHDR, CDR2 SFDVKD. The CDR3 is CATSERGRADTQYF. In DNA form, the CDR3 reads TGTGCCACCAGTGAACGGGGGCGGGCAGATACGCAGTATTTT.

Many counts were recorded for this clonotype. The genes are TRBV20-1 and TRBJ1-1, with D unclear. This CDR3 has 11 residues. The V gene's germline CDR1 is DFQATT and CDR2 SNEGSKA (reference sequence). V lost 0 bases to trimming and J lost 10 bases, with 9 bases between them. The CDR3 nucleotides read TGCAGTGCTAGAGATCGAGAGGGAGCTTTCTTT. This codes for CSARDREGAFF.

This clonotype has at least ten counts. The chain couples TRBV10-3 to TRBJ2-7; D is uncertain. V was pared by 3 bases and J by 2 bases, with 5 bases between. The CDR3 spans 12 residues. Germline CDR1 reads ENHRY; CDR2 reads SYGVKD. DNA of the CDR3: TGTGCCATCAGTGAAGGGACCTACGAGCAGTACTTC. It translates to CAISEGTYEQYF.

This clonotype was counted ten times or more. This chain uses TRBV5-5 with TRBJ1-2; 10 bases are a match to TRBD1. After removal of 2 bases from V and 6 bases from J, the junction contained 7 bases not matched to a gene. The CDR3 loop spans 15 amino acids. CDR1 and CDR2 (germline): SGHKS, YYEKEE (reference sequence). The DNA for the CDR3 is TGTGCCAGCAGCTTTCGGGACAGGGGACCCGATGGCTACACCTTC. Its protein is CASSFRDRGPDGYTF.

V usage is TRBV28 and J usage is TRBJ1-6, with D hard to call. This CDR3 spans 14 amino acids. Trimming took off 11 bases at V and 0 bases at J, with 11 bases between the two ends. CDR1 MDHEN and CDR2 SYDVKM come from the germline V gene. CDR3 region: CAGMIGSYNSPLHF. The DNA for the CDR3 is TGTGCCGGCATGATAGGCTCCTATAATTCACCCCTCCACTTT. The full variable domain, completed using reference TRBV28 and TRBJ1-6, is DVKVTQSSRYLVKRTGEKVFLECVQDMDHENMFWYRQDPGLGLRLIYFSYDVKMKEKGDIPEGYSVSREKKERFSLILESASTNQTSMYLCAGMIGSYNSPLHFGNGTRLTVT.

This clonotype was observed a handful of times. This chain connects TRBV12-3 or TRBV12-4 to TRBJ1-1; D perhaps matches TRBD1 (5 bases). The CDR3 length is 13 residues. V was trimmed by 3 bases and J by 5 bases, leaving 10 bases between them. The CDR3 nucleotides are TGTGCCAGCAGTTTGGCGGGGGAGACTGAAGCTTTCTTT. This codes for CASSLAGETEAFF.

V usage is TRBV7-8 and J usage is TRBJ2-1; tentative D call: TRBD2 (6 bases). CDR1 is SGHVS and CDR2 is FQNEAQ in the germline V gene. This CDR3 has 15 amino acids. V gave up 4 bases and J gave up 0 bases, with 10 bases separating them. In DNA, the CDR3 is TGTGCCAGCAGCTACCTAGCGAACTCCTACAATGAGCAGTTCTTC. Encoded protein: CASSYLANSYNEQFF.

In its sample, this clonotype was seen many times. Here the CDR3 reads CAISGSGQGTYGYTF. In nucleotides, the CDR3 is TGTGCCATCAGCGGTTCTGGACAGGGCACCTATGGCTACACCTTC. V is TRBV10-3 and J is TRBJ1-2; 8 bases are a match to TRBD1. The CDR3 is made up of 15 amino acids. CDR1 is ENHRY, CDR2 SYGVKD, per germline. With V trimmed by 6 bases and J by 4 bases, 10 bases remained unmatched.

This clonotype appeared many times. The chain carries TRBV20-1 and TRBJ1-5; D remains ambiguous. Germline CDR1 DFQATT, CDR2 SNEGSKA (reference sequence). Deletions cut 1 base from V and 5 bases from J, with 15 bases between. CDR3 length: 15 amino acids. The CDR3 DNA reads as TGCAGTGCTAGAGGCGGCCTCGGAGGATATCAGCCCCAGCATTTT. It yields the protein CSARGGLGGYQPQHF.

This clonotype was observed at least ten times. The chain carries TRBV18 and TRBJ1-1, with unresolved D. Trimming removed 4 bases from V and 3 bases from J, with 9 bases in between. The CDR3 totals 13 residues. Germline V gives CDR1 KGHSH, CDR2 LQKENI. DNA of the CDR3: TGTGCCAGCTCACGAGTAGTCGACACTGAAGCTTTCTTT. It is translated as CASSRVVDTEAFF.

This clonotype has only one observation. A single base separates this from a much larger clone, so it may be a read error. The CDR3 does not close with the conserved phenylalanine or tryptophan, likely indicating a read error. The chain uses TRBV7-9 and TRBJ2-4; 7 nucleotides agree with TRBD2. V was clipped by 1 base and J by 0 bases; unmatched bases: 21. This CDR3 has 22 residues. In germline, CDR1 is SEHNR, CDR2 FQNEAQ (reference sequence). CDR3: CASSLGGLAGARPTLAKNIQYY. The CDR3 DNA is TGTGCCAGCAGCTTAGGGGGCCTGGCGGGAGCCCGCCCGACCCTAGCCAAAAACATTCAGTACTAC.